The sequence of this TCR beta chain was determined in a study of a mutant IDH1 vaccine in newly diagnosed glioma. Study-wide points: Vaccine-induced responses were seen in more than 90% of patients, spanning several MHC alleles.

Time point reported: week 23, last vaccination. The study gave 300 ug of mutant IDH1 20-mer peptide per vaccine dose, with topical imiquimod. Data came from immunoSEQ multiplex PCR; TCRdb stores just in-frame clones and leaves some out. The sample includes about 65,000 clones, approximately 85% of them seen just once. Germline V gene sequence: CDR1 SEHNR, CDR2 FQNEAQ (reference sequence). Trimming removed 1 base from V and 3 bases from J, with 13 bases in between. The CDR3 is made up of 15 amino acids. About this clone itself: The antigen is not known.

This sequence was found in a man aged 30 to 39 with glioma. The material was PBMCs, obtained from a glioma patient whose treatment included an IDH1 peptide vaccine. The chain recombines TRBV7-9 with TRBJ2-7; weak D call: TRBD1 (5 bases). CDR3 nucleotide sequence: TGTGCCAGCAGCTTAGTGGCAGGGATCCACTACGAGCAGTACTTC. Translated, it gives CASSLVAGIHYEQYF.